This T cell receptor (beta chain) stems from a study of shared clonotypes between healthy human individuals. Assay: immunoSEQ multiplex PCR; the TCRdb copy retains only in-frame clones and omits some. The sample has millions of clones; about 95% are singletons. In the naive CD8 group, cells lacked CD45RO and were positively selected for CCR7, so terminally differentiated effector memory CD45RA+ cells were left out. In regard to this clone: Other nucleotide sequences in the sample specify the same CDR3.

V was cut by 4 bases and J by 4 bases, with 11 bases left in between. The CDR3 is 14 amino acids. Per germline, CDR1 MNHEY and CDR2 SMNVEV (reference sequence). This clonotype was sampled from a man between 18 and 29 years old in good health. Sequencing was done on a sample of naive CD8+ T cells sorted from blood. The V gene is TRBV27, the J gene TRBJ1-5, with D tentatively TRBD1 (6 bases). The CDR3 region has the DNA TGTGCCAGCAGTTATCAGGGGTCAAATCAGCCCCAGCATTTT. Its protein product is CASSYQGSNQPQHF.